The 24 T cell receptor beta chains reported below all come from one sample, sequenced in a study of siplizumab effects on memory and regulatory T cells. Repertoires were generated with immunoSEQ multiplex PCR, while TCRdb's copy carries only in-frame clones and drops some. The sample holds roughly 100,000 clones; roughly 92% are singletons and the top ten take around 1.1%. Sequenced sample: CD4+ T cells sorted from blood. These receptors were obtained from a human donor in good health.

The chain recombines TRBV6-4 with TRBJ1-1, with 7 positions matching TRBD1. The germline V gene encodes CDR1 MRHNA and CDR2 SNTAGT. The CDR3 is made up of 14 amino acids. Germline trimming cut 6 bases from V and 3 bases from J; bases unmatched to any gene: 7. DNA for the CDR3: TGTGCCAGCAGCGGTAACAGGGGCGACACTGAAGCTTTCTTT. Translation: CASSGNRGDTEAFF.

This sequence joins TRBV28 and TRBJ1-5, with a weak D call TRBD1 (5 bases). V was shortened by 4 bases and J by 2 bases, with 15 bases between the two germline ends. The CDR3 runs to 16 residues. CDR1 and CDR2 (germline): MDHEN, SYDVKM. The CDR3 nucleotides read TGTGCCAGCAGTTCTCGACCGTGGGGGGGCAATCAGCCCCAGCATTTT. This encodes CASSSRPWGGNQPQHF.

This clone was detected only a few times. V gene TRBV2 combines with J gene TRBJ1-5; TRBD1 might be the D (5 bases). Germline V gene data show CDR1 as SNHLY and CDR2 as FYNNEI. V lost 5 bases to trimming and J lost 7 bases, with 21 bases between them. This CDR3 comprises 16 residues. The CDR3 region has the DNA TGTGCCAGCAGTCCCTGGATGGGGGTACGGGGACAGCCCCAGCATTTT. It encodes CASSPWMGVRGQPQHF.

V is TRBV18 and J is TRBJ2-5; 9 nucleotides match TRBD1. Germline V gene sequence: CDR1 KGHSH, CDR2 LQKENI. The CDR3 runs 16 residues. With 1 base clipped from V and 3 bases from J, the junction kept 6 bases outside the gene matches. CDR3 loop: CASSPLSTGGKETQYF. The DNA of the CDR3 is TGTGCCAGCTCACCACTATCGACAGGGGGAAAAGAGACCCAGTACTTC.

The V gene is TRBV16, the J gene TRBJ1-5; D might be TRBD1 (6 bases). This CDR3 is 16 amino acids long. V was trimmed by 1 base and J by 2 bases, leaving 12 bases between them. CDR1 is KGHSY and CDR2 is FQNENV in the germline V gene. The CDR3 loop reads CASSQLGGRRNQPQHF. The CDR3 bases are TGTGCCAGCAGCCAATTAGGGGGGCGACGCAATCAGCCCCAGCATTTT.

The chain uses TRBV28 and TRBJ2-5, with D possibly being TRBD2 (5 bases). CDR1 and CDR2 from the germline V gene are MDHEN and SYDVKM. Trimming pared 4 bases from V and 2 bases from J, leaving 14 bases between. The CDR3 has 15 amino acids. The CDR3 DNA follows: TGTGCCAGCAGTTCAATCCTAGCTACTCAAGAGACCCAGTACTTC. It is translated as CASSSILATQETQYF.

The chain uses TRBV18 and TRBJ1-2, with D unresolved. The CDR3 is made up of 11 amino acids. V lost 3 bases and J 3 bases, leaving 2 bases between the germline ends. CDR1 and CDR2 from the germline V gene are KGHSH and LQKENI. The CDR3 DNA follows: TGTGCCAGCTCACCCGACTATGGCTACACCTTC. It encodes CASSPDYGYTF.

This chain connects TRBV28 to TRBJ1-4, with D possibly being TRBD1 (6 bases). The CDR3 extends over 16 amino acids. Germline V gene lookup returns CDR1 MDHEN and CDR2 SYDVKM. Between the trimmed V and J ends, which lost 5 bases and 6 bases, there was a span of 19 bases. The CDR3 coding sequence is TGTGCCAGCAGTACCCCGGTGAGGGGGGTTCATGAAAAACTGTTTTTT. The encoded protein is CASSTPVRGVHEKLFF.

The chain links TRBV14 to TRBJ1-2; D ambiguous. The CDR3 length is 15 residues. Trimming removed 0 bases from V and 8 bases from J, with 16 bases in between. Germline V gene lookup returns CDR1 SGHDN and CDR2 FVKESK. CDR3 residues: CASSQEGGAMGGYTF. The CDR3 DNA is TGTGCCAGCAGCCAAGAAGGTGGAGCGATGGGAGGCTACACCTTC.

This chain uses TRBV2 with TRBJ2-3; 7 bases are a match to TRBD2. Losses at the gene ends were 0 bases for V and 2 bases for J; bases not matched to a gene: 5. The CDR3 extends over 16 amino acids. CDR1 is SNHLY and CDR2 is FYNNEI in the germline V gene. The CDR3 coding sequence is TGTGCCAGCAGTGAAGCGGGAGGGGTCCACACAGATACGCAGTATTTT. Its protein is CASSEAGGVHTDTQYF.

The chain couples TRBV19 to TRBJ2-5; 8 bases are a match to TRBD2. V lost 7 bases, J lost 5 bases, and 9 bases stayed unmatched. The CDR3 has 14 residues. Germline CDR1 is LNHDA and CDR2 is SQIVND (reference sequence). As DNA, the CDR3 is TGTGCCAGTACGGAGCTAGCGGGCGGTGAGACCCAGTACTTC. It codes for CASTELAGGETQYF.

V is TRBV6-1 and J is TRBJ1-2, with TRBD1 matching over 7 bases. Germline V gene sequence: CDR1 MNHNS, CDR2 SASEGT. The CDR3 is made up of 14 amino acids. The trim removed 4 bases at V and 9 bases at J, leaving 11 bases unmatched. CDR3 in DNA: TGTGCCAGCAGTGGAGACAGGGCCGCCGGTAGCTACACCTTC. Translating it yields CASSGDRAAGSYTF.

The genes are TRBV4-1 and TRBJ2-2; the D gene could be TRBD1 or TRBD2 (6 bases each). V was pared by 1 base and J by 5 bases, with 11 bases between. CDR1 is MGHRA and CDR2 is YSYEKL in the germline V gene. CDR3 length: 15 residues. This CDR3 reads CASSQGGARTGELFF. The CDR3 DNA reads as TGCGCCAGCAGCCAAGGGGGGGCACGGACCGGGGAGCTGTTTTTT.

This clone was detected only once. The gene calls are TRBV7-8 and TRBJ1-1; no clear D. CDR3 length: 11 amino acids. The germline V and J ends were trimmed by 6 bases and 6 bases, with 8 bases remaining between them. Germline V gives CDR1 SGHVS, CDR2 FQNEAQ. CDR3 nucleotide sequence: TGTGCCAGCAGTCTTATCTCTGAAGCTTTCTTT. This codes for CASSLISEAFF. The variable domain in full, with the rest retrieved from reference TRBV7-8 and TRBJ1-1, is GAGVSQSPRYKVAKRGQDVALRCDPISGHVSLFWYQQALGQGPEFLTYFQNEAQLDKSGLPSDRFFAERPEGSVSTLKIQRTQQEDSAVYLCASSLISEAFFGQGTRLTVV.

The chain couples TRBV2 to TRBJ1-1; 8 bases agree with TRBD1. V gave up 7 bases and J gave up 1 base; unmatched junction bases: 8. From germline, CDR1 is SNHLY and CDR2 FYNNEI. The CDR3 contains 15 residues. Here the CDR3 reads CASIEQGVENTEAFF. CDR3 sequence (DNA): TGTGCCAGCATAGAACAGGGGGTCGAGAACACTGAAGCTTTCTTT. The variable domain in full, completed from reference TRBV2 and TRBJ1-1, reads EPEVTQTPSHQVTQMGQEVILRCVPISNHLYFYWYRQILGQKVEFLVSFYNNEISEKSEIFDDQFSVERPDGSNFTLKIRSTKLEDSAMYFCASIEQGVENTEAFFGQGTRLTVV.

This chain joins TRBV14 and TRBJ2-7; no reliable D call. The CDR3 runs 13 residues. The V end lost 3 bases, the J end lost 3 bases, and 9 bases lay between the germline ends. Germline V CDR1 and CDR2: SGHDN, FVKESK. The CDR3 loop is CASSQYFSYEQYF. The CDR3 coding sequence is TGTGCCAGCAGCCAGTACTTTAGCTACGAGCAGTACTTC.

The rearrangement uses TRBV5-6 and TRBJ2-7; TRBD2 matches 7 bases. CDR1 SGHDT and CDR2 YYEEEE come from the germline V gene. This CDR3 contains 16 residues. V lost 4 bases, J lost 2 bases, and 12 bases stayed unmatched. CDR3 in DNA: TGTGCCAGCAGCCCCCCGGGCGGGCTAGCGGCCTACGAGCAGTACTTC. Translation gives CASSPPGGLAAYEQYF.

The chain is built from TRBV28 and TRBJ1-5; D is ambiguous. The CDR3 is made up of 15 amino acids. V lost 3 bases and J 8 bases, leaving 17 bases between the germline ends. Germline assignment: CDR1 MDHEN and CDR2 SYDVKM. CDR3 coding DNA: TGTGCCAGCAGTTTTCCCAGGCCCCGATTGGAGCCCCAGCATTTT. Encoded protein: CASSFPRPRLEPQHF.

The CDR3 spells CASRRQTGGLDTEAFF. The CDR3 DNA follows: TGTGCCAGTAGGAGACAAACAGGGGGCCTGGACACTGAAGCTTTCTTT. V gene TRBV19 combines with J gene TRBJ1-1, with TRBD1 matching 9 bases. The J segment lost 3 bases and the V segment lost 6 bases, leaving 11 bases of the junction unmatched. Germline CDR1 is LNHDA and CDR2 is SQIVND (reference sequence). The CDR3 totals 16 residues.

The chain employs TRBV7-9 and TRBJ1-1; D ambiguous. The CDR3 runs to 14 residues. Germline V gives CDR1 SEHNR, CDR2 FQNEAQ (reference sequence). Trimming pared 3 bases from V and 3 bases from J, leaving 11 bases between. The CDR3 bases are TGTGCCAGCAGCTTGACATCCCAGGACACTGAAGCTTTCTTT. This translates into CASSLTSQDTEAFF.

This clone occurred a few times. The CDR3 protein is CASTGQSNYGYTF. CDR3 DNA sequence: TGCGCCAGCACCGGACAGTCTAACTATGGCTACACCTTC. The chain couples TRBV5-1 to TRBJ1-2; D perhaps matches TRBD1 (6 bases). The CDR3 runs 13 residues. CDR1 and CDR2 from the germline V gene are SGHRS and YFSETQ. The V end was cut by 6 bases, the J end by 0 bases, with 9 bases between.

The J gene is TRBJ2-7, the V gene TRBV11-2; TRBD2 is a possible D gene (5 bases). The V gene lost 0 bases and the J gene lost 3 bases, with 9 bases spanning the gap. The CDR3 is made up of 14 amino acids. Germline V gene lookup returns CDR1 SGHAT and CDR2 FQNNGV. The CDR3 sequence is CASSLDLRGYEQYF. CDR3 nucleotides: TGTGCCAGCAGCTTAGATCTTCGGGGCTACGAGCAGTACTTC.

The chain has TRBV5-1 and TRBJ2-1, with 12 bases lining up with TRBD2. The germline gives CDR1 SGHRS, CDR2 YFSETQ. The V and J ends lost 2 bases and 7 bases, in that order; junction bases with no gene match: 10. The CDR3 totals 17 residues. In DNA, the CDR3 is TGCGCCAGCAGCTTTCTAGCGGGAGGGCCTTCGGTAAATGAGCAGTTCTTC. Protein: CASSFLAGGPSVNEQFF.

This chain joins TRBV18 and TRBJ1-5; D might be TRBD1 (5 bases). This CDR3 is 13 amino acids long. The V gene's germline CDR1 is KGHSH and CDR2 LQKENI. V lost 2 bases, J lost 9 bases, and 11 bases lay in between. For the CDR3, the DNA is TGTGCCAGCTCACCAACGGGGGAGTTGCCCCAGCATTTT. Translating it yields CASSPTGELPQHF.